Below, 16 T cell receptor beta chains from the same sample are listed, as sequenced in a study of blood T cells in healthy people across ages. With a J-beta primer mix and a sample-barcoded 5' primer, a second PCR ran roughly 6 to 11 cycles. TCRdb ran MiXCR on the 5' RACE reads and lists one entry per CDR3 protein. The sample records hundreds of thousands of distinct CDR3 sequences, more than 20% being singletons. This same sample was also part of a study on T cells of mothers and their children.

Sequencing was performed on blood. The receptors come from a boy younger than 18 in good health.

A few counts support this clonotype. J is TRBJ1-1 and V is TRBV29-1; D ambiguous. Germline CDR1 is SQVTM and CDR2 is ANQGSEA. This CDR3 has 12 residues. Trimming removed 3 bases at V and 1 base at J, with 6 bases between. For the CDR3, the DNA is TGCAGCGTTGATGGACGGAACACTGAAGCTTTCTTT. Translation gives CSVDGRNTEAFF.

This chain links TRBV28 with TRBJ2-5, with 12 bases that match TRBD1. V trimming: 3 bases; J trimming: 6 bases; junction bases outside the gene matches: 8. Looked up from germline, CDR1 is MDHEN and CDR2 is SYDVKM. The CDR3 is 16 residues long. This CDR3 reads CASSLVGTGGAKTQYF. The CDR3 DNA reads TGTGCCAGCAGTTTGGTCGGGACAGGGGGCGCAAAGACCCAGTACTTC.

In its sample, this clonotype was seen a few times. The V gene is TRBV6-1, the J gene TRBJ2-1; no clear D gene. Germline CDR1 is MNHNS and CDR2 is SASEGT. The ends were cut back, 10 bases at V and 6 bases at J, with 16 bases in the middle. This CDR3 spans 13 amino acids. The CDR3 DNA is TGTGCCACATTTCAGCCCAAGGGCAATGAGCAGTTCTTC. Residues: CATFQPKGNEQFF.

This chain links TRBV15 with TRBJ2-1; D not certain. CDR1 is LNHNV and CDR2 is YYDKDF in the germline V gene (reference sequence). V was pared by 2 bases and J by 6 bases, with 11 bases between. CDR3 length equals 14 residues. CDR3 DNA: TGTGCCACCAGCAGAACGAGCGAGAGCAATGAGCAGTTCTTC. Protein product: CATSRTSESNEQFF.

As DNA, the CDR3 is TGTGCCACCAGTGACCCGGGACTAGCGGGAGGTCTGAATGATGAGCAGTTCTTC. Protein: CATSDPGLAGGLNDEQFF. This sequence joins TRBV24-1 and TRBJ2-1; 15 nucleotides align to TRBD2. V shed 4 bases and J 8 bases; nucleotides not matched to a gene: 11. From germline, CDR1 is KGHDR and CDR2 SFDVKD. CDR3 size: 18 residues.

This clonotype has just a few counts. V gene TRBV29-1 combines with J gene TRBJ2-7; 10 nucleotides agree with TRBD1. Per the germline V gene, CDR1 is SQVTM and CDR2 is ANQGSEA. This CDR3 is built from 15 residues. V gave up 5 bases and J gave up 1 base; unmatched junction bases: 8. The CDR3 loop is CSVITGTGASYEQYF. For the CDR3, the DNA is TGCAGCGTTATTACCGGGACAGGGGCTTCCTACGAGCAGTACTTC.

This clonotype has only a few counts. This rearrangement joins TRBV24-1 to TRBJ2-1; D might be TRBD1 or TRBD2, each matching 5 bases. This CDR3 region has 16 residues. Germline CDR1 is KGHDR and CDR2 is SFDVKD. Trimming took 0 bases from V and 6 from J, leaving 14 bases between them. The CDR3 DNA is TGTGCCACCAGTGATTTGCGGTCAGGGAGTCGCAATGAGCAGTTCTTC. Translated: CATSDLRSGSRNEQFF.

This clonotype was detected only a few times. The chain carries TRBV7-9 and TRBJ2-2; perhaps TRBD1 as D (5 bases). Trimming took 8 bases from V and 3 from J, leaving 16 bases between them. Looked up from germline, CDR1 is SEHNR and CDR2 is FQNEAQ (reference sequence). The CDR3 has 15 residues. CDR3 nucleotides: TGTGCCAGCCCCTGGGGCCAAGGCGACACCGGGGAGCTGTTTTTT. This translates into CASPWGQGDTGELFF. Together with reference TRBV7-9 and TRBJ2-2, the CDR3 gives the full variable domain: DTGVSQNPRHKITKRGQNVTFRCDPISEHNRLYWYRQTLGQGPEFLTYFQNEAQLEKSRLLSDRFSAERPKGSFSTLEIQRTEQGDSAMYLCASPWGQGDTGELFFGEGSRLTVL.

As to this clonotype: One end of the junction does not line up with germline, which may come from a read error. The V gene is TRBV14, the J gene TRBJ2-3, with D uncertain. This CDR3 spans 14 amino acids. Germline CDR1 reads SGHDN; CDR2 reads FVKESK. CDR3: CTSSQDTSTDTQYF. The CDR3, as DNA: TGTACCAGCAGCCAAGACACTTCCACAGATACGCAGTATTTT.

J is TRBJ2-2 and V is TRBV4-3; TRBD2 matches at 7 bases. This CDR3 contains 19 residues. Germline CDR1 and CDR2: LGHNA and YSLEER. Trimming removed 0 bases from V and 9 bases from J; junction bases left unmatched: 19. DNA for the CDR3: TGCGCCAGCAGCCAAGATCTCCACTGGCCAGCGGGAAGAACCAGGGAGCTGTTTTTT. Translated: CASSQDLHWPAGRTRELFF.

CDR3 in amino acids: CASSLTTGLVQYF. The CDR3 region has the DNA TGTGCCAGCAGCCTGACGACAGGTCTGGTGCAGTACTTC. The rearrangement joins TRBV7-3 to TRBJ2-5; tentatively, D is TRBD1 (6 bases). Trimming left V 5 bases short and J 11 bases short, with 18 bases between. The CDR3 spans 13 residues. Per the germline V gene, CDR1 is SGHTA and CDR2 is FQGTGA.

The rearrangement uses TRBV18 and TRBJ2-3; D unclear. The CDR3 has 16 amino acids. The V and J ends lost 3 bases and 4 bases respectively, with 17 bases between them. In germline, CDR1 is KGHSH, CDR2 LQKENI. The CDR3 here is CASSPQQVGAPDTQYF. CDR3 DNA sequence: TGTGCCAGCTCACCTCAGCAGGTCGGAGCCCCAGATACGCAGTATTTT.

The V gene is TRBV12-3 or TRBV12-4, the J gene TRBJ2-3; 10 bases are shared with TRBD2. V shed 9 bases, J shed 4 bases, and the junction held 16 bases outside the gene matches. The CDR3 contains 17 residues. CDR3 in DNA: TGTGCCAGTTCTGCATACGGGACTAGCGACGGGCCAGATACGCAGTATTTT. Amino acid sequence: CASSAYGTSDGPDTQYF.

The table lists this clonotype with a few counts. The chain employs TRBV24-1 and TRBJ2-1, with D unclear. CDR1 and CDR2 (germline): KGHDR, SFDVKD. Deletions cut 6 bases from V and 9 bases from J, with 8 bases between. The CDR3 covers 11 residues. The CDR3: CATSYLSEQFF. The CDR3 coding sequence is TGTGCCACCAGTTACCTCAGTGAGCAGTTCTTC.

The sample holds a few counts of this clonotype. One end of the junction is discordant with germline, which a read error may explain. CDR3 nucleotide sequence: TGTGCTAGCAGCCCCGGGTCCGATCGGGAAGAGACCCAGTACTTC. Translation: CASSPGSDREETQYF. The chain is built from TRBV7-7 and TRBJ2-5; D remains ambiguous. The length of the CDR3 is 15 residues. The V gene's germline CDR1 is SSHAT and CDR2 FNYEAQ (reference sequence).

The rearrangement joins TRBV3-1 to TRBJ2-1, with 7 bases that match TRBD1. Gene TRBJ2-7 matches the end of the DNA better, so the J call may be wrong. CDR3 size: 15 residues. Germline CDR1 is LGHDT and CDR2 is YNNKEL (reference sequence). The chain's CDR3 is CASSQTQTGPYEQYF. CDR3 nucleotide sequence: TGTGCCAGCAGCCAGACACAGACAGGGCCCTACGAGCAGTACTTC.